The clone carrying this T cell receptor (beta chain) was picked up one time. This entry comes from a study of blood T cell repertoires in COVID-19. Background on the study: Acute and convalescent COVID-19 samples came from the United States, Italy and Spain. PBMCs, B-cell-depleted T cells, or T cells provided the cDNA or gDNA that made up the material.

Authors' processing steps: Reference gene primers were amplified, and this amplification served to estimate nucleated cell counts. Method: immunoSEQ multiplex PCR; TCRdb's copy keeps in-frame clones and lacks some. The V and J calls and clone size come from that table; D and trimming were worked out from the DNA. The sample records 95,000 to 150,000 clones, 90% being singletons. This CDR3 contains 18 residues. Germline CDR1 SQVTM, CDR2 ANQGSEA. Trimming shortened V by 6 bases and J by 2 bases, and 23 bases separated the two germline ends. The chain couples TRBV29-1 to TRBJ2-6; D possibly corresponds to TRBD1 (5 bases). This TCR was recovered from a woman aged 55-69 years with COVID-19, enrolled during active disease. The sample comprised peripheral blood. This chain's CDR3 is CSVRQSARTVPGANVLTF. The CDR3, as DNA: TGCAGCGTACGACAGTCCGCTCGGACCGTACCTGGGGCCAACGTCCTGACTTTC. The full variable domain, completed using reference TRBV29-1 and TRBJ2-6, is SAVISQKPSRDICQRGTSLTIQCQVDSQVTMMFWYRQQPGQSLTLIATANQGSEATYESGFVIDKFPISRPNLTFSTLTVSNMSPEDSSIYLCSVRQSARTVPGANVLTFGAGSRLTVL.